This T cell receptor beta chain was sequenced in a study of T cell changes during pregnancy in multiple sclerosis. CDR3 length: 12 residues. Germline loops: CDR1 MGHRA, CDR2 YSYEKL. V was pared by 4 bases and J by 8 bases, with 6 bases between. Sequencing was performed with immunoSEQ multiplex PCR; in TCRdb, only in-frame clones are kept and a portion is missing. The table includes tens of thousands of clones, nearly 95% detected once. In its sample, this clone was seen a few times. The rearrangement uses TRBV4-1 and TRBJ1-6; possible D gene TRBD1, 5 bases. The sequences come from peripheral blood, collected after pregnancy. The TCR sequence derives from a female donor with multiple sclerosis, enrolled in a pregnancy study. CDR3 DNA: TGCGCCAGCAGCCTCAGGGATTCACCCCTCCACTTT. Its translation: CASSLRDSPLHF.